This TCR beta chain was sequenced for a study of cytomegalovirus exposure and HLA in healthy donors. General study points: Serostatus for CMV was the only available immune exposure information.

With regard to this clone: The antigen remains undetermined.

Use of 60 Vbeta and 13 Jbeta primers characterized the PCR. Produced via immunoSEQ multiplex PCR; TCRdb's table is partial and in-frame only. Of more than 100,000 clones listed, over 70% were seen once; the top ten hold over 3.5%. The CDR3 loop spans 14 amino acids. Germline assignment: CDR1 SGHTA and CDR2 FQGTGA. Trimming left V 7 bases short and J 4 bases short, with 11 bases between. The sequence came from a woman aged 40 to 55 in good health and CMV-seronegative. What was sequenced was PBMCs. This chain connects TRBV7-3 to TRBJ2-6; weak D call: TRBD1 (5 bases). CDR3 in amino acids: CASTQGAGANVLTF. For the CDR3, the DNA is TGTGCCAGCACCCAAGGGGCAGGGGCCAACGTCCTGACTTTC.